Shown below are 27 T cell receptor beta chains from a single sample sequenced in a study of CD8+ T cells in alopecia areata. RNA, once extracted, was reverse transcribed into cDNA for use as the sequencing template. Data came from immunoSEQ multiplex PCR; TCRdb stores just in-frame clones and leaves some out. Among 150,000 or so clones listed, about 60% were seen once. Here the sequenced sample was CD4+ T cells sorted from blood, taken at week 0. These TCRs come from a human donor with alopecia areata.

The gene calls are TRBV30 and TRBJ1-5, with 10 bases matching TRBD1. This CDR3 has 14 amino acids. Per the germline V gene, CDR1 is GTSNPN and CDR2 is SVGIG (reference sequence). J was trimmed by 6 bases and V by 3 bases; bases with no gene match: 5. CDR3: CAWSGTGATQPQHF. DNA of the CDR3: TGTGCCTGGAGCGGGACAGGGGCCACTCAGCCCCAGCATTTT.

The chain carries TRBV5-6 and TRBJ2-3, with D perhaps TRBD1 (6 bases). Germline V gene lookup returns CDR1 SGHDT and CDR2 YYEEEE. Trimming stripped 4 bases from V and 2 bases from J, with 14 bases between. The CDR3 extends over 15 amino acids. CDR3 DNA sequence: TGTGCCAGCAGCCTGATGACAGGTTACACAGATACGCAGTATTTT. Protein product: CASSLMTGYTDTQYF.

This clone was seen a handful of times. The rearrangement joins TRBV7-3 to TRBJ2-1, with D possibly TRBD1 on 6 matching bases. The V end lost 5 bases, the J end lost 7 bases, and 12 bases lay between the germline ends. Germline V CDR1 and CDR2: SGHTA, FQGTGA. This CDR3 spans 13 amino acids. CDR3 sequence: CASSPGQPNEQFF. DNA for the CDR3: TGTGCCAGCAGCCCCGGACAGCCGAATGAGCAGTTCTTC.

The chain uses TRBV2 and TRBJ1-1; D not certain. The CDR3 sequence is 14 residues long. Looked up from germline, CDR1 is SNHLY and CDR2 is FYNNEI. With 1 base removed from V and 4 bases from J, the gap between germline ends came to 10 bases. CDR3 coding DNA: TGTGCCAGCAGTGAAGTTCTTAAGGGCACTGAAGCTTTCTTT. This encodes CASSEVLKGTEAFF.

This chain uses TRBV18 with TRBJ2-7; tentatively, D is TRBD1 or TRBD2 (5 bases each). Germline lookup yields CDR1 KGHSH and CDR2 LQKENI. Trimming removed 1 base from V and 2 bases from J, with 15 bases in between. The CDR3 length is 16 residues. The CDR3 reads CASSPQIGTVTYEQYF. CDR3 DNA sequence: TGTGCCAGCTCACCACAAATCGGGACGGTAACCTACGAGCAGTACTTC.

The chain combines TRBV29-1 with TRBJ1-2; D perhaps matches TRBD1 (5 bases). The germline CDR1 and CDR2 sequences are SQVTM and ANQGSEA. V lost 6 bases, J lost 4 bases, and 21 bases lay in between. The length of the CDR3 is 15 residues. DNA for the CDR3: TGCAGCGTGGAGGAAAGGATGGGGGTTAGCTATGGCTACACCTTC. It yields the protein CSVEERMGVSYGYTF.

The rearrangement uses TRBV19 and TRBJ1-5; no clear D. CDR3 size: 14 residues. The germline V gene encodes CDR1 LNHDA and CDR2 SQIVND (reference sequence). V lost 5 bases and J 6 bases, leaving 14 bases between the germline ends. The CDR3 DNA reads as TGTGCCAGTAGTTTTATAGACGACGGTCAGCCCCAGCATTTT. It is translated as CASSFIDDGQPQHF.

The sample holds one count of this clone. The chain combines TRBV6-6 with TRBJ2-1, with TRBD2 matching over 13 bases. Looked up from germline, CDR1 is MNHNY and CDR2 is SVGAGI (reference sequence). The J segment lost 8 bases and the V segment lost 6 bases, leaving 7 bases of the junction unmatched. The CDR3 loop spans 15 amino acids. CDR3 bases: TGTGCCAGCAGGCACGGGACTAGCGGGGTCGATGAGCAGTTCTTC. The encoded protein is CASRHGTSGVDEQFF.

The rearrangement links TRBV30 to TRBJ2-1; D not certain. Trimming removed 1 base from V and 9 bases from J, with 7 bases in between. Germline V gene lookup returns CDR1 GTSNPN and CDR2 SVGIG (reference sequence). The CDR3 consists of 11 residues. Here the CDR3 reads CAWSGLSEQFF. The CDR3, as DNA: TGTGCCTGGAGTGGACTGAGTGAGCAGTTCTTC.

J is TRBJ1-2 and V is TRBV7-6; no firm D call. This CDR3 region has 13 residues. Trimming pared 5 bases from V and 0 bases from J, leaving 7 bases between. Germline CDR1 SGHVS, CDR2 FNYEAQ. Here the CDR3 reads CASSPQPNYGYTF. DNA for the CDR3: TGTGCCAGCAGCCCTCAACCTAACTATGGCTACACCTTC.

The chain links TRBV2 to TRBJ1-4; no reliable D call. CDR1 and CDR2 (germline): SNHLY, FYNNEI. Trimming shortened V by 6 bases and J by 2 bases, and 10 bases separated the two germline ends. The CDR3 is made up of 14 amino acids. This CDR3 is CASRLLLTNEKLFF. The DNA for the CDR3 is TGTGCCAGCAGACTCCTTTTGACTAATGAAAAACTGTTTTTT.

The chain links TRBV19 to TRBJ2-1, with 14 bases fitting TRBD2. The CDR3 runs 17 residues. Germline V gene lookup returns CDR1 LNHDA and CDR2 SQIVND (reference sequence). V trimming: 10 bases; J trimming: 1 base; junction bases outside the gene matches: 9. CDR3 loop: CATKGLAGGLSYNEQFF. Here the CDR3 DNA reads TGTGCCACCAAAGGACTAGCGGGGGGACTATCCTACAATGAGCAGTTCTTC.

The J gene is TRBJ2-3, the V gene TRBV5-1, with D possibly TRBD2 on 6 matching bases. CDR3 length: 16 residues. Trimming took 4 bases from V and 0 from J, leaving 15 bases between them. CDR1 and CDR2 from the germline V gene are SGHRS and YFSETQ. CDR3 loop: CASSPEGGASTDTQYF. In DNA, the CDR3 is TGCGCCAGCAGCCCGGAGGGCGGGGCTAGCACAGATACGCAGTATTTT.

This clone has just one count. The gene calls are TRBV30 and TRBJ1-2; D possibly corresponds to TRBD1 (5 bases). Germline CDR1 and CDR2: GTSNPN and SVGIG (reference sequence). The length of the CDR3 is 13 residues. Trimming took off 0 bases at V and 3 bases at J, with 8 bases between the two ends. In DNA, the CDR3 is TGTGCCTGGAGTGTAGGGGTTGACTATGGCTACACCTTC. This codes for CAWSVGVDYGYTF. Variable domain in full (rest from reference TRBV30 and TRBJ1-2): SQTIHQWPATLVQPVGSPLSLECTVEGTSNPNLYWYRQAAGRGLQLLFYSVGIGQISSEVPQNLSASRPQDRQFILSSKKLLLSDSGFYLCAWSVGVDYGYTFGSGTRLTVV.

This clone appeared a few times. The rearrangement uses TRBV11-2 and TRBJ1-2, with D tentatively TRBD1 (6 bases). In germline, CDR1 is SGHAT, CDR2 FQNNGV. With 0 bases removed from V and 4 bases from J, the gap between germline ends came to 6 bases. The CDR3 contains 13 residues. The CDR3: CASSLDRGYGYTF. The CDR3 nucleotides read TGTGCCAGCAGCTTAGACAGGGGCTATGGCTACACCTTC.

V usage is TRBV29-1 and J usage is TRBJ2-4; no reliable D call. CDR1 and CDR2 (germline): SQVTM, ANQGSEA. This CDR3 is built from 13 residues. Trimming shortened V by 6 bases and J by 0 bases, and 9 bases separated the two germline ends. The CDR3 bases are TGCAGCGTCGTCACCCAAGCCAAAAACATTCAGTACTTC. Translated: CSVVTQAKNIQYF. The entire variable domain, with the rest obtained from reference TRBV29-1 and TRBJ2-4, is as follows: SAVISQKPSRDICQRGTSLTIQCQVDSQVTMMFWYRQQPGQSLTLIATANQGSEATYESGFVIDKFPISRPNLTFSTLTVSNMSPEDSSIYLCSVVTQAKNIQYFGAGTRLSVL.

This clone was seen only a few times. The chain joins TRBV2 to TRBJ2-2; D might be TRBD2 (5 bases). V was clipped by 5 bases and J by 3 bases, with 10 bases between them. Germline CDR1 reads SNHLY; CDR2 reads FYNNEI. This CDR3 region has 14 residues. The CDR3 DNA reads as TGTGCCAGCAGTATGAAGAGGGACACCGGGGAGCTGTTTTTT. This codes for CASSMKRDTGELFF.

The CDR3 sequence: CASTQAGDGYTF. As DNA, the CDR3 is TGTGCCAGCACCCAGGCCGGGGATGGCTACACCTTC. The chain joins TRBV6-5 to TRBJ1-2; D is unresolved. This CDR3 has 12 residues. Trimming removed 7 bases at V and 6 bases at J, with 12 bases between. CDR1 MNHEY and CDR2 SVGAGI come from the germline V gene.

Written as DNA, the CDR3 is TGTGCCTGGAGCGACCCTGTAGGCTACGAGCAGTACTTC. This encodes CAWSDPVGYEQYF. The chain uses TRBV30 and TRBJ2-7; D call uncertain. V was pared by 3 bases and J by 3 bases, with 12 bases between. Germline V gives CDR1 GTSNPN, CDR2 SVGIG (reference sequence). This CDR3 comprises 13 residues.

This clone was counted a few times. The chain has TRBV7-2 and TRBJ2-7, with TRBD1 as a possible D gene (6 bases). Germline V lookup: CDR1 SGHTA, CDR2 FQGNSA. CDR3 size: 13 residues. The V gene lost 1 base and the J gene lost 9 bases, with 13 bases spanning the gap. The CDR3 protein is CASSLDRQGWQYF. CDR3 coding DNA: TGTGCCAGCAGCTTAGATCGGCAGGGGTGGCAGTACTTC.

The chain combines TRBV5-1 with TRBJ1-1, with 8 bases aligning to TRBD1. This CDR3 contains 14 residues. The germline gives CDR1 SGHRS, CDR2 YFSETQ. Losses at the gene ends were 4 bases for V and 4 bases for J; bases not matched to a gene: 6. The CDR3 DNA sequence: TGCGCCAGCAGCCGCGGACAGGGAGGCACTGAAGCTTTCTTT. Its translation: CASSRGQGGTEAFF.

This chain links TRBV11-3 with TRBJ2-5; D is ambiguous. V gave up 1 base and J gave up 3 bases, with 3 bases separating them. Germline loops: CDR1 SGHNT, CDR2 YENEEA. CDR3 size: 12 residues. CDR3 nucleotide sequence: TGTGCCAGCAGCTTAGTTGAAGAGACCCAGTACTTC. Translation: CASSLVEETQYF.

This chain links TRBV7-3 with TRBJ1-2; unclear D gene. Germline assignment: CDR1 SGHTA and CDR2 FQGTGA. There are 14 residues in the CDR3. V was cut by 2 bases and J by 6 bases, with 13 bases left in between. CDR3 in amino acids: CASSLVVVQDGYTF. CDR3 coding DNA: TGTGCCAGCAGCTTAGTTGTGGTTCAGGATGGCTACACCTTC.

The chain's CDR3 is CASSLTRPDTSGYTF. CDR3 DNA sequence: TGTGCCAGCAGCTTAACCCGGCCAGATACTAGTGGCTACACCTTC. The chain recombines TRBV7-9 with TRBJ1-2; unclear D gene. V lost 2 bases, J lost 7 bases, and 17 bases lay in between. Per the germline V gene, CDR1 is SEHNR and CDR2 is FQNEAQ (reference sequence). CDR3 length: 15 amino acids. Combining the CDR3 with reference TRBV7-9 and TRBJ1-2 gives the whole variable domain DTGVSQNPRHKITKRGQNVTFRCDPISEHNRLYWYRQTLGQGPEFLTYFQNEAQLEKSRLLSDRFSAERPKGSFSTLEIQRTEQGDSAMYLCASSLTRPDTSGYTFGSGTRLTVV.

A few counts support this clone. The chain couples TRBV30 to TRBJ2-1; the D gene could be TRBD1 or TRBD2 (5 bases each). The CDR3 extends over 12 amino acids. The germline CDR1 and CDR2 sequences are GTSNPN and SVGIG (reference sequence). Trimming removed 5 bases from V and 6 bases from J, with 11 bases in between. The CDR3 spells CAWARDGNEQFF. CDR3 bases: TGTGCCTGGGCCCGGGACGGCAATGAGCAGTTCTTC. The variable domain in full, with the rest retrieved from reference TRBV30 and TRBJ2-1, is SQTIHQWPATLVQPVGSPLSLECTVEGTSNPNLYWYRQAAGRGLQLLFYSVGIGQISSEVPQNLSASRPQDRQFILSSKKLLLSDSGFYLCAWARDGNEQFFGPGTRLTVL.

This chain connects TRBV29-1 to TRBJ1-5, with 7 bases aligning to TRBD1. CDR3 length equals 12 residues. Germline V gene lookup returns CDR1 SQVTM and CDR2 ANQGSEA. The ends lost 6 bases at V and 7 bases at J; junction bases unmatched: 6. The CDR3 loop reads CSVAQGTQPQHF. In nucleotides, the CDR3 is TGCAGCGTGGCACAGGGGACCCAGCCCCAGCATTTT.

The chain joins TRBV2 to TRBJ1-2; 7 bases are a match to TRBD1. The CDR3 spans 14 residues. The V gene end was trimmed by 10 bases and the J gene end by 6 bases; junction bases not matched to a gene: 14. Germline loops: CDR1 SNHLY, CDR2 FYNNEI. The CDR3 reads CATSPPGGRNGYTF. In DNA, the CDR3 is TGTGCCACCTCGCCCCCAGGGGGACGAAATGGCTACACCTTC.